This TCR beta chain emerged from a study of early T cells in non-severe SARS-CoV-2 infection. TCRdb re-called the 5' RACE reads through MiXCR, storing one row per CDR3 protein. The repertoire holds under 65,000 distinct CDR3 sequences, with approximately 13% as singletons. V shed 3 bases and J shed 0 bases, with 5 bases lying between them. The CDR3 extends over 12 amino acids. Germline assignment: CDR1 SQVTM and CDR2 ANQGSEA. This clonotype was observed a few times. The J gene is TRBJ1-1, the V gene TRBV29-1; D call uncertain. This TCR derives from an adult who was a healthcare worker with PCR-confirmed SARS-CoV-2 infection or an uninfected control (not recorded which). The sequencing used whole blood, collected at baseline. CDR3 amino acids: CSVDFLNTEAFF. CDR3 coding DNA: TGCAGCGTTGACTTCCTGAACACTGAAGCTTTCTTT.